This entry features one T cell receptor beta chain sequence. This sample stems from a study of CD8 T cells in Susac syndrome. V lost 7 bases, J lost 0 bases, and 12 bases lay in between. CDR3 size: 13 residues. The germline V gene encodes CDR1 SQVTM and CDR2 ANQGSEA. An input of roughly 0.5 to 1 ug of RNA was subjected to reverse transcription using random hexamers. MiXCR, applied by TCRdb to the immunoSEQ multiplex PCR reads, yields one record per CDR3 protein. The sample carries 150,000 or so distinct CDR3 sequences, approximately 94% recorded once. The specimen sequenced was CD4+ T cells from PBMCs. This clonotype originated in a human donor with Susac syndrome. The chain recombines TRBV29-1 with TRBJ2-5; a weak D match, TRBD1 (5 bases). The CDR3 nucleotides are TGCAGCGCTCGAGGACAACACCAAGAGACCCAGTACTTC. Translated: CSARGQHQETQYF.